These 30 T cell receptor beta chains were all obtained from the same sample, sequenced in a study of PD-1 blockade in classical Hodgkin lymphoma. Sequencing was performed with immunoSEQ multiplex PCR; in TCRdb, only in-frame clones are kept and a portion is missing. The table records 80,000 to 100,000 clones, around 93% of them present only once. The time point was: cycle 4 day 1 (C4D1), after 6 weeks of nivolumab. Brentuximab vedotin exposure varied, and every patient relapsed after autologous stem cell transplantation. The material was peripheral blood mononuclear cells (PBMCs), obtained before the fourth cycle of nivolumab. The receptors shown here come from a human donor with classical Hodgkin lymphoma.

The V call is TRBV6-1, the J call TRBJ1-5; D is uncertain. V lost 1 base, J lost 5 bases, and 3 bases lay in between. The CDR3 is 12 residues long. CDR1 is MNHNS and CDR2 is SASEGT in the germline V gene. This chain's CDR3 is CASSEGDQPQHF. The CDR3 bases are TGTGCCAGCAGTGAAGGAGATCAGCCCCAGCATTTT.

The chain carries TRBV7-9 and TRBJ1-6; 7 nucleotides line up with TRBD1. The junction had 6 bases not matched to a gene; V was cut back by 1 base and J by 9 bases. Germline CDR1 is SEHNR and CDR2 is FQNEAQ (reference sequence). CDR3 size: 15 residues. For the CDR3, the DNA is TGTGCCAGCAGCTTAGAGGGGGCGTTTAGTTCACCCCTCCACTTT. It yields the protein CASSLEGAFSSPLHF.

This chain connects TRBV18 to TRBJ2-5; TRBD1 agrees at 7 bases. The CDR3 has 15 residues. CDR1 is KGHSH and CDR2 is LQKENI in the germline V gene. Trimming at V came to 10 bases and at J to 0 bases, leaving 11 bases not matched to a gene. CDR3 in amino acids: CATSRDRDYQETQYF. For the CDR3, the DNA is TGTGCCACCTCCCGGGACAGAGATTACCAAGAGACCCAGTACTTC.

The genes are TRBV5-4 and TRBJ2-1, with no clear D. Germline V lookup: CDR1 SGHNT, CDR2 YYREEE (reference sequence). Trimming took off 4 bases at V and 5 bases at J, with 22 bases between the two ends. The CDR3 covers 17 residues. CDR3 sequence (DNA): TGTGCCAGCAGCCCTGGGTCTCTGGCAGGTCCGCACAATGAGCAGTTCTTC. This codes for CASSPGSLAGPHNEQFF.

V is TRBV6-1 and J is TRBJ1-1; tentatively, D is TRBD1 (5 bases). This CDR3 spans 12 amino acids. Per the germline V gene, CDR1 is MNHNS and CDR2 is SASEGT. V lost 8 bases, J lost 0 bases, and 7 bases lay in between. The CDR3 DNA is TGTGCCAGCGGGGCTTTGAACACTGAAGCTTTCTTT. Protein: CASGALNTEAFF.

This CDR3 is CASSLDSSYEQYF. The CDR3 nucleotides are TGTGCCAGCAGTCTGGACAGCTCCTACGAGCAGTACTTC. The chain carries TRBV2 and TRBJ2-7; possibly TRBD1 for D (6 bases). This CDR3 region has 13 residues. Germline V gene lookup returns CDR1 SNHLY and CDR2 FYNNEI. V lost 5 bases to trimming and J lost 0 bases, with 8 bases between them.

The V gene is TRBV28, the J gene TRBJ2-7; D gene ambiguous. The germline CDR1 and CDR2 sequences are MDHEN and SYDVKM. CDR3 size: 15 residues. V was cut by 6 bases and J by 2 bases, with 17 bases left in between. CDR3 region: CASSPPLWSPYEQYF. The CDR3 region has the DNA TGTGCCAGCAGCCCCCCCCTCTGGTCCCCCTACGAGCAGTACTTC.

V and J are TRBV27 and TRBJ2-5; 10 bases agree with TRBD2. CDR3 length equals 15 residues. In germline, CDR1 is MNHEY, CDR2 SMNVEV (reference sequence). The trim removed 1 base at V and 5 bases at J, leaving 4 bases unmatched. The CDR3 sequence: CASSLLSSGSETQYF. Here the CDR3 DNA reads TGTGCCAGCAGTTTATTGTCTAGCGGGAGTGAGACCCAGTACTTC.

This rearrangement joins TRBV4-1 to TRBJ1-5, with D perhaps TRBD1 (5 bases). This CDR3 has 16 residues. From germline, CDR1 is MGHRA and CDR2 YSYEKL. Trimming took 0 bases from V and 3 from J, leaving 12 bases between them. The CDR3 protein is CASSQDWGRINQPQHF. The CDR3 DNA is TGCGCCAGCAGCCAAGATTGGGGGAGAATCAATCAGCCCCAGCATTTT.

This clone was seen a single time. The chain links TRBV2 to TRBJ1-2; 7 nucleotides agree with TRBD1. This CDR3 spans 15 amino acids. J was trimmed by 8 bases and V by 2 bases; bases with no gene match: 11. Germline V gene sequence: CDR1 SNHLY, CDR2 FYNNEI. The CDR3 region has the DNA TGTGCCAGCAGTGAAAACCCACAGGGGCTGGTAGGCTACACCTTC. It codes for CASSENPQGLVGYTF.

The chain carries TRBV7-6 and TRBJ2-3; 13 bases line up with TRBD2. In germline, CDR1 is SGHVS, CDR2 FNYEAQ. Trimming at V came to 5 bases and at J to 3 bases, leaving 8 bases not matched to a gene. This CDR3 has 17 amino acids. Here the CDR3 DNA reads TGTGCCAGCAGCAAGGGGACTAGCGGGATGTCGACAGATACGCAGTATTTT. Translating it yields CASSKGTSGMSTDTQYF. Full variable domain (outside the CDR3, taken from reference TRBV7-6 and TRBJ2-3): GAGVSQSPRYKVTKRGQDVALRCDPISGHVSLYWYRQALGQGPEFLTYFNYEAQQDKSGLPNDRFSAERPEGSISTLTIQRTEQRDSAMYRCASSKGTSGMSTDTQYFGPGTRLTVL.

CDR3 region: CASSSTGEKYF. CDR3 bases: TGTGCCAGCAGTTCAACAGGGGAAAAGTACTTC. The chain employs TRBV11-2 and TRBJ2-7; TRBD1 agrees at 7 bases. V was pared by 6 bases and J by 11 bases, with 7 bases of the junction left unmatched. The CDR3 sequence is 11 residues long. Per the germline V gene, CDR1 is SGHAT and CDR2 is FQNNGV.

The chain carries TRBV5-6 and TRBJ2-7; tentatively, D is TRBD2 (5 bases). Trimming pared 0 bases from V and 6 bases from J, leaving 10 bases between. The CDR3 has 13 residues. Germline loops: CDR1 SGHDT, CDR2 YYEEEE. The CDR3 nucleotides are TGTGCCAGCAGCTTGGCGGGGTTCAGCGAGCAGTACTTC. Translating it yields CASSLAGFSEQYF.

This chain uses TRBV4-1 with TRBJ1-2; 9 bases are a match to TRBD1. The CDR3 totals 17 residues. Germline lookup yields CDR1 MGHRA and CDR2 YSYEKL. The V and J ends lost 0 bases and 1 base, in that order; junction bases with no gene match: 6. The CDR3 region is CASSQDRGQGVNYGYTF. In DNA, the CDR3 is TGCGCCAGCAGCCAAGATAGGGGACAGGGTGTTAACTATGGCTACACCTTC.

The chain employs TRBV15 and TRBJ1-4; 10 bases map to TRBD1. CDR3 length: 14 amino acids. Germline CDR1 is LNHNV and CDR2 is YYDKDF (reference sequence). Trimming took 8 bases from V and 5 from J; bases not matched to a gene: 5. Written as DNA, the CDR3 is TGTGCCACCGCCAGGGGACAGGGGAATGAAAAACTGTTTTTT. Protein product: CATARGQGNEKLFF.

The DNA of the CDR3 is TGTGCCAGCAGAGCCACCGGGACAGGGGACACAGATACGCAGTATTTT. It is translated as CASRATGTGDTDTQYF. This sequence joins TRBV6-6 and TRBJ2-3; 10 nucleotides match TRBD1. The CDR3 runs to 16 residues. Germline CDR1 reads MNHNY; CDR2 reads SVGAGI (reference sequence). The ends lost 6 bases at V and 2 bases at J; junction bases unmatched: 8.

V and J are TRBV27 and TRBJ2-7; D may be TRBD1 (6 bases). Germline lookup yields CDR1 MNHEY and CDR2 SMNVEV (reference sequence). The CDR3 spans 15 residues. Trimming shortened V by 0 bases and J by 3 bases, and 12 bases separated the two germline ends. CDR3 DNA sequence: TGTGCCAGCAGTTTATCTAGGGGACACCTCTACGAGCAGTACTTC. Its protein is CASSLSRGHLYEQYF.

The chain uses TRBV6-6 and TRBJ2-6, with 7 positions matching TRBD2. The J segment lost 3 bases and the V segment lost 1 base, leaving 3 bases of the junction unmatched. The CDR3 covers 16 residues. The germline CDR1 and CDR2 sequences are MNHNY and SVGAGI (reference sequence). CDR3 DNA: TGTGCCAGCAGTTACTGGGGGGGGAATGGGGCCAACGTCCTGACTTTC. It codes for CASSYWGGNGANVLTF.

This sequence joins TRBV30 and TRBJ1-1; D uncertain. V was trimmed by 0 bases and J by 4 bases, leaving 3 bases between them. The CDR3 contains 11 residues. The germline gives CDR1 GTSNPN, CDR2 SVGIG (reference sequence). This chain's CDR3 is CAWSVFTEAFF. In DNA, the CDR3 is TGTGCCTGGAGTGTATTCACTGAAGCTTTCTTT.

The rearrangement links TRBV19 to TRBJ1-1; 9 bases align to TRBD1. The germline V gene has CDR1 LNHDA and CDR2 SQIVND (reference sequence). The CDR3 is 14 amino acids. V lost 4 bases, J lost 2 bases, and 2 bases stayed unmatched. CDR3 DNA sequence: TGTGCCAGTAGTACGGACAGGGGAAACACTGAAGCTTTCTTT. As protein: CASSTDRGNTEAFF.

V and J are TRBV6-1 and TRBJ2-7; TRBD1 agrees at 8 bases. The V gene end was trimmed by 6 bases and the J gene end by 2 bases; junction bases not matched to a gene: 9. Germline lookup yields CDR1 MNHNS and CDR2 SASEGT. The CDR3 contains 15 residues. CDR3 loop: CASSLGQGQTYEQYF. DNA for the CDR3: TGTGCCAGCAGCCTCGGACAGGGACAAACCTACGAGCAGTACTTC.

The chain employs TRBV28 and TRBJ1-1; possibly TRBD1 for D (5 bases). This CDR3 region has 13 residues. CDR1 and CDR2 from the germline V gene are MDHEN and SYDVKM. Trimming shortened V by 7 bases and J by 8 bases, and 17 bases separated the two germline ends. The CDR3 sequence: CASTIGPGAEAFF. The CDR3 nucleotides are TGTGCCAGCACCATAGGCCCCGGGGCGGAAGCTTTCTTT. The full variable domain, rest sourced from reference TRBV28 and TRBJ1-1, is DVKVTQSSRYLVKRTGEKVFLECVQDMDHENMFWYRQDPGLGLRLIYFSYDVKMKEKGDIPEGYSVSREKKERFSLILESASTNQTSMYLCASTIGPGAEAFFGQGTRLTVV.

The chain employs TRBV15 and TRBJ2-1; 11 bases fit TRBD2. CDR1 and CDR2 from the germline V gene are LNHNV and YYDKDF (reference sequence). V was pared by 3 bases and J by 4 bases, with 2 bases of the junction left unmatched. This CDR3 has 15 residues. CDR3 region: CATSRGTSGYNEQFF. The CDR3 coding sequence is TGTGCCACCAGCAGGGGGACTAGCGGTTACAATGAGCAGTTCTTC.

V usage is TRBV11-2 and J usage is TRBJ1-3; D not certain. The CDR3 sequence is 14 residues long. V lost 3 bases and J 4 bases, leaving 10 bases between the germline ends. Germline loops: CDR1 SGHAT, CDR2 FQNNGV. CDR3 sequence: CASSFAAAGNTIYF. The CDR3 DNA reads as TGTGCCAGCAGCTTTGCGGCCGCGGGAAACACCATATATTTT. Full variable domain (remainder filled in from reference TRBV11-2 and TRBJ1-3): EAGVAQSPRYKIIEKRQSVAFWCNPISGHATLYWYQQILGQGPKLLIQFQNNGVVDDSQLPKDRFSAERLKGVDSTLKIQPAKLEDSAVYLCASSFAAAGNTIYFGEGSWLTVV.

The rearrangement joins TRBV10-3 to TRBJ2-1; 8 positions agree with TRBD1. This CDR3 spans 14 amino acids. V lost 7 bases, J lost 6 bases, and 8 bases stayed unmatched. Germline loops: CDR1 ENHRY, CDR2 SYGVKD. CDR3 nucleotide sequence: TGTGCCATCACCGGACAGGGTAGGAGCAATGAGCAGTTCTTC. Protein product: CAITGQGRSNEQFF.

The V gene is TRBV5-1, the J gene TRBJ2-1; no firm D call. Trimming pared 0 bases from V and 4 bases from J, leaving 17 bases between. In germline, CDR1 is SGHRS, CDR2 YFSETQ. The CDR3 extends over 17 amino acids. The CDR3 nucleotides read TGCGCCAGCAGCTTGGGTACTGGGCAAGTCTTGTACAATGAGCAGTTCTTC. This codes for CASSLGTGQVLYNEQFF.

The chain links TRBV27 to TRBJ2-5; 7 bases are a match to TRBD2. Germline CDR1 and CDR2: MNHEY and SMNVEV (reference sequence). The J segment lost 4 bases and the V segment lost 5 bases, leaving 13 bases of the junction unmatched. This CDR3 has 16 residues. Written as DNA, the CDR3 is TGTGCCAGCAGTCGCACCGGACTAGACTTGGGAGAGACCCAGTACTTC. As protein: CASSRTGLDLGETQYF.

The CDR3 reads CASSRDIVGGNTIYF. In DNA form, the CDR3 reads TGTGCCAGCAGCCGAGACATCGTGGGAGGAAACACCATATATTTT. The chain joins TRBV2 to TRBJ1-3, with D uncertain. Trimming stripped 6 bases from V and 4 bases from J, with 16 bases between. The CDR3 sequence is 15 residues long. CDR1 is SNHLY and CDR2 is FYNNEI in the germline V gene.

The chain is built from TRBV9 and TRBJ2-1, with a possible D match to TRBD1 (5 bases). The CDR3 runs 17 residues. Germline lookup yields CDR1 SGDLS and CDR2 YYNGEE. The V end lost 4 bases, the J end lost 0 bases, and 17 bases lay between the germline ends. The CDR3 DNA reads TGTGCCAGCAGCCGCACAAGGACACCTAGCTCCTACAATGAGCAGTTCTTC. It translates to CASSRTRTPSSYNEQFF.

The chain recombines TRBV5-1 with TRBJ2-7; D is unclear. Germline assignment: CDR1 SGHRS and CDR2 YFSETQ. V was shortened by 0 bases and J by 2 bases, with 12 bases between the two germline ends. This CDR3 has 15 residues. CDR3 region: CASSLATDITYEQYF. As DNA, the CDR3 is TGCGCCAGCAGCTTGGCTACGGATATTACCTACGAGCAGTACTTC. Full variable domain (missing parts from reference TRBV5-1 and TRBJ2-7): KAGVTQTPRYLIKTRGQQVTLSCSPISGHRSVSWYQQTPGQGLQFLFEYFSETQRNKGNFPGRFSGRQFSNSRSEMNVSTLELGDSALYLCASSLATDITYEQYFGPGTRLTVT.